One and the same sample provided the 11 T cell receptor beta chains below, sequenced in a study of blood T cell repertoires in COVID-19. TCRdb's copy holds only in-frame clones and misses some; the assay was immunoSEQ multiplex PCR. Of some 70,000 clones in the sample, roughly 89% were seen once. The specimen sequenced was peripheral blood. The receptors here all came from a man aged 50-59 years with active COVID-19.

This clone appeared a single time. This chain joins TRBV5-6 and TRBJ1-1; 7 bases map to TRBD1. Trimming cost V 5 bases and J 0 bases; bases outside gene matches: 4. Germline CDR1 is SGHDT and CDR2 is YYEEEE. The CDR3 consists of 14 residues. The CDR3 bases are TGTGCCAGCAGTTCGGGACAGCTGAACACTGAAGCTTTCTTT. Protein product: CASSSGQLNTEAFF.

The J gene is TRBJ1-4, the V gene TRBV12-3 or TRBV12-4; no firm D call. Deletions cut 4 bases from V and 5 bases from J, with 5 bases between. The CDR3 runs 12 residues. For the CDR3, the DNA is TGTGCCAGCAGTTCCGGGAATGAAAAACTGTTTTTT. Its translation: CASSSGNEKLFF.

This rearrangement joins TRBV7-3 to TRBJ2-1, with 9 bases identical to TRBD2. CDR1 and CDR2 from the germline V gene are SGHTA and FQGTGA. J lost 0 bases, V lost 1 base, and 13 bases had no gene match. The CDR3 has 20 amino acids. For the CDR3, the DNA is TGTGCCAGCAGCTTAAAGGTGGTAGCGGGGGCCCCGAGCTCCTACAATGAGCAGTTCTTC. This translates into CASSLKVVAGAPSSYNEQFF.

J is TRBJ1-2 and V is TRBV4-1, with TRBD1 matching over 8 bases. The germline CDR1 and CDR2 sequences are MGHRA and YSYEKL. The CDR3 consists of 15 residues. V was pared by 3 bases and J by 4 bases, with 7 bases of the junction left unmatched. In DNA form, the CDR3 reads TGCGCCAGCAGCCATTGGACAGGGATCAGCTATGGCTACACCTTC. This codes for CASSHWTGISYGYTF.

The chain is built from TRBV5-1 and TRBJ2-1; the match to TRBD2 covers 14 bases. The CDR3 has 18 amino acids. V was clipped by 3 bases and J by 0 bases; unmatched bases: 5. Germline values: CDR1 SGHRS, CDR2 YFSETQ. CDR3 sequence reads: CASSSMGTSGSSYNEQFF. CDR3 DNA: TGCGCCAGCAGCTCAATGGGGACTAGCGGGAGCTCCTACAATGAGCAGTTCTTC.

The chain has TRBV5-1 and TRBJ2-1; a possible D gene is TRBD2 (5 bases). Trimming took 3 bases from V and 6 from J, leaving 19 bases between them. Germline V lookup: CDR1 SGHRS, CDR2 YFSETQ. The CDR3 has 16 amino acids. The CDR3 DNA sequence: TGCGCCAGCAGCTCGCGCCACCCAGGAGGTCCCAATGAGCAGTTCTTC. Translation gives CASSSRHPGGPNEQFF.

The table lists this clone with a count of one. This sequence joins TRBV20-1 and TRBJ2-7; 7 bases line up with TRBD1. Germline CDR1 DFQATT, CDR2 SNEGSKA (reference sequence). Trimming removed 5 bases from V and 5 bases from J; junction bases left unmatched: 3. This CDR3 is built from 11 residues. The CDR3 nucleotides read TGCAGTGCTGACAGGGTAAACGAGCAGTACTTC. Translating it yields CSADRVNEQYF.

The chain combines TRBV11-3 with TRBJ2-3; TRBD1 agrees at 7 bases. The germline V gene has CDR1 SGHNT and CDR2 YENEEA. The CDR3 is made up of 13 amino acids. The V and J ends lost 2 bases and 9 bases, in that order; junction bases with no gene match: 5. The CDR3 sequence is CASSLSRDRTQYF. The CDR3 DNA reads TGTGCCAGCAGCTTATCCCGGGACAGAACGCAGTATTTT.

This clone was detected only once. The J gene is TRBJ1-2, the V gene TRBV19; weak D call: TRBD1 (6 bases). Germline CDR1 and CDR2: LNHDA and SQIVND (reference sequence). Trimming shortened V by 7 bases and J by 2 bases, and 14 bases separated the two germline ends. The CDR3 is 14 amino acids. DNA of the CDR3: TGTGCCAGTACTCCTAACAGGGAAAACTATGGCTACACCTTC. Translated, it gives CASTPNRENYGYTF.

The chain uses TRBV9 and TRBJ2-1; 9 nucleotides align to TRBD2. There are 14 residues in the CDR3. Germline trimming cut 0 bases from V and 9 bases from J; bases unmatched to any gene: 4. CDR1 SGDLS and CDR2 YYNGEE come from the germline V gene. CDR3 nucleotides: TGTGCCAGCAGCGTAGTAACTAGCGGGCTTGAGCAGTTCTTC. The encoded protein is CASSVVTSGLEQFF.

The chain carries TRBV9 and TRBJ2-7, with a tentative D call TRBD1 (6 bases). Germline CDR1 reads SGDLS; CDR2 reads YYNGEE. Between the trimmed V and J ends, which lost 0 bases and 4 bases, there was a span of 11 bases. The CDR3 is 14 amino acids. As DNA, the CDR3 is TGTGCCAGCAGCGTAGGGCAGGGGTGGTACGAGCAGTACTTC. It codes for CASSVGQGWYEQYF.